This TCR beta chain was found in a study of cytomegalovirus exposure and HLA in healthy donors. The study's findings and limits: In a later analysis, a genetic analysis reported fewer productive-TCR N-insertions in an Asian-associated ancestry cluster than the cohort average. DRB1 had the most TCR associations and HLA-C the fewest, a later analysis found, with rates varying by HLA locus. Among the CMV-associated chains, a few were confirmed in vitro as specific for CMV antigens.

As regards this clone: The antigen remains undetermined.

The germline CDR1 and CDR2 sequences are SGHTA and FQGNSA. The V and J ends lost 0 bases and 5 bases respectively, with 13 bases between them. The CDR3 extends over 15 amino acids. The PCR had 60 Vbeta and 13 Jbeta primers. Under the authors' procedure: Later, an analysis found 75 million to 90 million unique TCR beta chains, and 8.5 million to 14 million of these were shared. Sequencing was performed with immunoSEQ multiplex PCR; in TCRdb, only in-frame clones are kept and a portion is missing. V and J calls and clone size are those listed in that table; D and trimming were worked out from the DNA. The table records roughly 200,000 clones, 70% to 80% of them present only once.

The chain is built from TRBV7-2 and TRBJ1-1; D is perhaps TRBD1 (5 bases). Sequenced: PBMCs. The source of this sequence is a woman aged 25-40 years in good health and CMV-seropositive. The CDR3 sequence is CASSLASGRNTEAFF. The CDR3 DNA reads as TGTGCCAGCAGCTTAGCGTCAGGGAGGAATACTGAAGCTTTCTTT.